This TCR beta chain originates from a study of blood T cell repertoires in COVID-19. Profiled with immunoSEQ multiplex PCR; TCRdb holds only in-frame clones, not every one. This table has about 74,000 clones, around 75% appearing once. Germline-derived CDR1 and CDR2 are MGHDK and SYGVNS. V lost 6 bases, J lost 4 bases, and 6 bases lay in between. The CDR3 has 12 residues. The sample comprised peripheral blood. The chain recombines TRBV25-1 with TRBJ2-2; D not resolved. The receptor was isolated from an older man with acute or convalescent COVID-19. The CDR3: CASSPSTGELFF. CDR3 nucleotides: TGTGCCAGCAGCCCTAGCACCGGGGAGCTGTTTTTT.